The clone carrying this TCR beta chain was found many times. What it binds is not known. Relying on iRepertoire HTBI primers and Arm-PCR of CDR3 regions, the team built TCR beta libraries. Each CDR3 protein gets one entry after TCRdb re-called the multiplex PCR reads with MiXCR. Of around 510,000 distinct CDR3 sequences listed, less than 25% are singletons. This specimen belongs to a study of regulatory T cells in long-lasting Graves disease. Background on the study: A definition of persistent Graves' disease required over 5 years of antithyroid drugs plus positive TSH receptor antibodies.

Study results and limitations: TRBV28, TRBJ1-2 and TRBJ2-5 emerged as the favored segments in persistent disease.

As to time point: persistent/refractory GD, antithyroid drugs over 5 years with positive TRAb. The TCR library was made from RNA extracted from PBMCs. Under American Thyroid Association guidelines, Graves' disease was diagnosed. Patients hailed from an endocrinology department in Xi'an, China. In germline, CDR1 is SNHLY, CDR2 FYNNEI. V lost 3 bases to trimming and J lost 3 bases, with 9 bases between them. There are 14 residues in the CDR3. The TCR comes from a female donor with Graves disease. The sequencing here drew on peripheral blood mononuclear cells (PBMCs), taken when the disease was refractory, from a patient treated with antithyroid drugs. The chain joins TRBV2 to TRBJ1-5, with D perhaps matching TRBD1 (5 bases). CDR3 DNA sequence: TGTGCCAGCAGTGAGACAGTGTACAATCAGCCCCAGCATTTT. Protein: CASSETVYNQPQHF. Filled out from reference TRBV2 and TRBJ1-5, the complete variable domain reads EPEVTQTPSHQVTQMGQEVILRCVPISNHLYFYWYRQILGQKVEFLVSFYNNEISEKSEIFDDQFSVERPDGSNFTLKIRSTKLEDSAMYFCASSETVYNQPQHFGDGTRLSIL.